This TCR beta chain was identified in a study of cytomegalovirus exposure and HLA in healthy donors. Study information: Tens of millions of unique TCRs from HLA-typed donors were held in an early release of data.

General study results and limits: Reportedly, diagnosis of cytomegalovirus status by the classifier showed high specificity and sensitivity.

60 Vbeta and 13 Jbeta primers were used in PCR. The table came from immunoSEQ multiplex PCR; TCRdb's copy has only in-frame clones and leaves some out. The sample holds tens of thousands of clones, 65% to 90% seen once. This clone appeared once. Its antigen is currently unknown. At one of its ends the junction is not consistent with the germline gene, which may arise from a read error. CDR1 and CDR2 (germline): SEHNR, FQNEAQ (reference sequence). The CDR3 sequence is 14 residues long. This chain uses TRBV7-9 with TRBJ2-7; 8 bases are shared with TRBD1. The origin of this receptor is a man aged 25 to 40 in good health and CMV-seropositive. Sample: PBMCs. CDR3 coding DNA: TGTTCCAGCAGCTTAGAGGGGACAGGTGTCGAGCAGTACTTC. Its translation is CSSSLEGTGVEQYF.